Listed below are T cell receptor beta chains from one sample, sequenced in a study of blood T cell repertoires in COVID-19. Here immunoSEQ multiplex PCR was the method, and the copy in TCRdb shows in-frame clones only, minus some. The sample lists 150,000 to 200,000 clones, around nine tenths seen once, with 2.5% to 4% in the top ten. The specimen sequenced was peripheral blood. These receptors all come from a man aged 70 or older with acute or convalescent COVID-19. CDR3s include the opening cysteine and the closing phenylalanine or tryptophan. D genes are given only for firm matches. Some rows have no size entry. The others give once, few or many, or a class for an expanded clone.

D gene: TRBD1
clone size: .
J gene: TRBJ1-5
V gene: TRBV3-1/TRBV3-2
CDR3 DNA: TGTGCCAGCAGCCAAGATGGGACAGGAGCGGCAGTTGAGAATCAGCCCCAGCATTTT
CDR3 protein: CASSQDGTGAAVENQPQHF

D gene: .
clone size: few
J gene: TRBJ2-2
V gene: TRBV19
CDR3 DNA: TGTGCCAGTAGTATGTGGGGGGGCGGCACCGGGGAGCTGTTTTTT
CDR3 protein: CASSMWGGGTGELFF

D gene: TRBD1
clone size: .
J gene: TRBJ2-4
V gene: TRBV6-1
CDR3 DNA: TGTGCCAGCAGTGAACTAGGGCAGGGGGTCGATTCTAAAAACATTCAGTACTTC
CDR3 protein: CASSELGQGVDSKNIQYF

D gene: .
clone size: once
J gene: TRBJ2-7
V gene: TRBV18
CDR3 DNA: TGTGCCAGCTCACCAACCGACAGACCGTCCTACGAGCAGTACTTC
CDR3 protein: CASSPTDRPSYEQYF

D gene: .
clone size: .
J gene: TRBJ1-1
V gene: TRBV7-9
CDR3 DNA: TGTGCCAGCAGCTTGGGCACGACCATGAACACTGAAGCTTTCTTT
CDR3 protein: CASSLGTTMNTEAFF

D gene: .
clone size: .
J gene: TRBJ1-1
V gene: TRBV7-9
CDR3 DNA: TGTGCCAGCAGCTTATCGGGGTCAGGCACTGAAGCTTTCTTT
CDR3 protein: CASSLSGSGTEAFF

D gene: TRBD1
clone size: .
J gene: TRBJ1-5
V gene: TRBV15
CDR3 DNA: TGTGCCACCAGCAGACAACAGGGGAATCAGCCCCAGCATTTT
CDR3 protein: CATSRQQGNQPQHF

D gene: .
clone size: few
J gene: TRBJ1-2
V gene: TRBV10-3
CDR3 DNA: TGTGCCATTGCCACAAATAACTATGGCTACACCTTC
CDR3 protein: CAIATNNYGYTF

D gene: .
clone size: .
J gene: TRBJ1-2
V gene: TRBV7-9
CDR3 DNA: TGTGCCAGCAGCCAGCCCTCGGGTTATGGCTACACCTTC
CDR3 protein: CASSQPSGYGYTF

D gene: TRBD1
clone size: once
J gene: TRBJ2-3
V gene: TRBV3-1/TRBV3-2
CDR3 DNA: TGTGCCAGCACCTCAACCGGGACAGGAGACACAGATACGCAGTATTTT
CDR3 protein: CASTSTGTGDTDTQYF

D gene: TRBD1
clone size: .
J gene: TRBJ2-4
V gene: TRBV7-3
CDR3 DNA: TGTGCCAGCAGCTCGGGACAGGGGGCGCGGTTGAACATTCAGTACTTC
CDR3 protein: CASSSGQGARLNIQYF

D gene: TRBD1
clone size: .
J gene: TRBJ2-5
V gene: TRBV28
CDR3 DNA: TGTGCCAGCAGACAGGGGGTTAGGGAGACCCAGTACTTC
CDR3 protein: CASRQGVRETQYF

D gene: .
clone size: .
J gene: TRBJ1-4
V gene: TRBV27
CDR3 DNA: TGTGCCAGCAGCTCTACAGCTTCTAATGAAAAACTGTTTTTT
CDR3 protein: CASSSTASNEKLFF

D gene: TRBD1
clone size: once
J gene: TRBJ2-7
V gene: TRBV28
CDR3 DNA: TGTGCCAGCAACCGAGGACAGGGTCTATTCGAGCAGTACTTC
CDR3 protein: CASNRGQGLFEQYF

D gene: .
clone size: .
J gene: TRBJ1-4
V gene: TRBV2
CDR3 DNA: TGTGCCAGCAGTGACAGGTCCACTAATGAAAAACTGTTTTTT
CDR3 protein: CASSDRSTNEKLFF